A single sample gave rise to the 18 T cell receptor beta chains below, sequenced in a study of identical twins. TCRdb independently ran MiXCR on the 5' RACE reads; one entry per CDR3 protein. The sample contains roughly 750,000 distinct CDR3 sequences, 21% of which appear only once. This sample also belongs to another study, concerning T cells expressing NK-cell markers.

The sequencing sample was made of PBMCs. These receptor sequences come from a woman aged 18-29 years in good health.

This clonotype was found a few times. The chain couples TRBV10-3 to TRBJ2-7, with D possibly being TRBD1 (5 bases). V shed 3 bases and J shed 1 base, with 10 bases lying between them. Germline CDR1 ENHRY, CDR2 SYGVKD. This CDR3 spans 14 amino acids. Written as DNA, the CDR3 is TGTGCCATCAGTGACAGACAGCATTCCTACGAGCAGTACTTC. Translation gives CAISDRQHSYEQYF.

The CDR3 sequence is CASSQRVRGGDTGELFF. The CDR3, as DNA: TGCGCCAGCAGCCAAAGGGTCAGGGGTGGGGACACCGGGGAGCTGTTTTTT. The J gene is TRBJ2-2, the V gene TRBV4-3; tentative D call: TRBD1 (6 bases). Looked up from germline, CDR1 is LGHNA and CDR2 is YSLEER. The CDR3 totals 17 residues. V lost 2 bases and J lost 3, with 16 bases in between.

This clonotype was observed a few times. The rearrangement links TRBV10-1 to TRBJ2-1, with D possibly TRBD2 on 5 matching bases. The ends were cut back, 3 bases at V and 0 bases at J, with 9 bases in the middle. Germline V gene sequence: CDR1 WNHNN, CDR2 SYGVQD (reference sequence). The CDR3 is 15 amino acids. CDR3 loop: CASSDGLDSYNEQFF. CDR3 DNA sequence: TGCGCCAGCAGTGATGGACTGGACTCCTACAATGAGCAGTTCTTC.

There are many counts of this clonotype. The chain has TRBV29-1 and TRBJ2-3, with D maybe TRBD2 (6 bases). Germline V gene sequence: CDR1 SQVTM, CDR2 ANQGSEA. CDR3 size: 16 residues. V shed 0 bases and J shed 0 bases, with 13 bases lying between them. This chain's CDR3 is CSVEDRQRASTDTQYF. The CDR3 region has the DNA TGCAGCGTTGAAGATCGACAGCGGGCAAGCACAGATACGCAGTATTTT.

This clonotype came up a few times. The V gene is TRBV5-4, the J gene TRBJ2-3; maybe TRBD2 (6 bases). The length of the CDR3 is 16 residues. Between the trimmed V and J ends, which lost 3 bases and 3 bases, there was a span of 17 bases. The V gene's germline CDR1 is SGHNT and CDR2 YYREEE (reference sequence). This chain's CDR3 is CASSSRSTRNTDTQYF. The DNA of the CDR3 is TGTGCCAGCAGCTCGAGGTCGACTAGAAATACAGATACGCAGTATTTT.

The chain carries TRBV9 and TRBJ2-1; 10 nucleotides match TRBD2. Unmatched junction bases numbered 6, after V lost 2 bases and J lost 4 bases. The CDR3 loop spans 16 amino acids. Germline values: CDR1 SGDLS, CDR2 YYNGEE. The CDR3 loop is CASSVGQREGYNEQFF. As DNA, the CDR3 is TGTGCCAGCAGCGTGGGACAGCGGGAGGGTTACAATGAGCAGTTCTTC.

This clonotype has a count of ten or more. The chain combines TRBV6-5 with TRBJ1-2; D unresolved. V was cut by 4 bases and J by 4 bases, with 10 bases left in between. In germline, CDR1 is MNHEY, CDR2 SVGAGI. There are 13 residues in the CDR3. This CDR3 reads CASSSYRGYGYTF. The DNA of the CDR3 is TGTGCCAGCAGTTCATACAGAGGCTATGGCTACACCTTC.

This clonotype appeared a few times. The chain employs TRBV12-3 or TRBV12-4 and TRBJ2-1; D is ambiguous. CDR3 length: 13 amino acids. Trimming left V 8 bases short and J 6 bases short, with 14 bases between. This chain's CDR3 is CASLVWGLNEQFF. The CDR3 nucleotides read TGTGCCAGCCTTGTCTGGGGTCTCAATGAGCAGTTCTTC.

As for this clonotype: Mismatch with germline at one junction end may stem from a read error. CDR3 DNA: TGTGCCAGCAGCTCAGCGGGGGGAGGGACAGATACGCAGTGTTTT. Residues: CASSSAGGGTDTQCF. The rearrangement uses TRBV5-6 and TRBJ2-3; 9 bases are a match to TRBD2. CDR3 length: 15 residues. Germline-derived CDR1 and CDR2 are SGHDT and YYEEEE.

There are a few counts of this clonotype. The chain links TRBV6-1 to TRBJ1-5; unclear D gene. The CDR3 covers 13 residues. Germline CDR1 and CDR2: MNHNS and SASEGT. V lost 4 bases and J 5 bases, leaving 9 bases between the germline ends. This chain's CDR3 is CASSGRGYQPQHF. Here the CDR3 DNA reads TGTGCCAGCAGTGGAAGAGGGTATCAGCCCCAGCATTTT.

This chain joins TRBV10-1 and TRBJ2-2; TRBD1 matches 8 bases. The germline CDR1 and CDR2 sequences are WNHNN and SYGVQD (reference sequence). Trimming removed 9 bases from V and 4 bases from J; junction bases left unmatched: 4. The CDR3 contains 13 residues. For the CDR3, the DNA is TGCGCCAGTCAGGACAGGGTCACCGGGGAGCTGTTTTTT. This translates into CASQDRVTGELFF.

This clonotype was seen at least ten times. The chain combines TRBV7-3 with TRBJ2-1; 9 bases line up with TRBD2. The germline CDR1 and CDR2 sequences are SGHTA and FQGTGA. The CDR3 runs to 12 residues. J lost 10 bases, V lost 4 bases, and 2 bases had no gene match. DNA of the CDR3: TGTGCCAGCAGCTCTAGCGGGGTCGAGCAGTTCTTC. This encodes CASSSSGVEQFF.

This clonotype has a count of ten or more. The chain employs TRBV15 and TRBJ2-7, with D perhaps assigned TRBD1 or TRBD2 (5 bases each). CDR1 and CDR2 from the germline V gene are LNHNV and YYDKDF (reference sequence). Trimming cost V 6 bases and J 3 bases, with 18 bases left between them. The CDR3 runs to 15 residues. The CDR3 loop is CATRGVQVGDYEQYF. The CDR3 nucleotides are TGTGCCACCAGGGGAGTACAGGTGGGGGACTACGAGCAGTACTTC.

The chain recombines TRBV5-6 with TRBJ1-5; the match to TRBD1 covers 7 bases. In germline, CDR1 is SGHDT, CDR2 YYEEEE. The CDR3 contains 15 residues. The V segment lost 4 bases and the J segment 6 bases; nucleotides outside the gene matches: 10. The DNA for the CDR3 is TGTGCCAGCAGCCGTGACAGGGAGCGGAGTCAGCCCCAGCATTTT. It encodes CASSRDRERSQPQHF.

The V and J genes are TRBV5-1 and TRBJ2-3, with D tentatively TRBD1 (7 bases). The CDR3 runs 16 residues. Germline CDR1 and CDR2: SGHRS and YFSETQ. V lost 4 bases, J lost 4 bases, and 19 bases lay in between. The CDR3 coding sequence is TGCGCCAGCAGCCGCTCAGGGGGGAGTTTATCAGATACGCAGTATTTT. Its translation is CASSRSGGSLSDTQYF.

This clonotype was counted only a few times. The chain links TRBV6-5 to TRBJ2-1; D is unclear. The germline gives CDR1 MNHEY, CDR2 SVGAGI. The CDR3 is 14 amino acids. V lost 0 bases and J lost 7, with 10 bases in between. The CDR3 DNA sequence: TGTGCCAGCAGTTACTCGGGGTATAATAATGAGCAGTTCTTC. This translates into CASSYSGYNNEQFF.

The chain is built from TRBV12-3 or TRBV12-4 and TRBJ1-6; maybe TRBD1 (6 bases). The V end lost 6 bases, the J end lost 5 bases, and 14 bases lay between the germline ends. The CDR3 has 15 residues. The CDR3 region has the DNA TGTGCCAGCAGCCCCCAGGGGTTAAATAATTCACCCCTCCACTTT. This encodes CASSPQGLNNSPLHF.

This clonotype has a count of ten or more. The gene calls are TRBV5-5 and TRBJ2-1; 7 bases are shared with TRBD2. Trimming removed 3 bases from V and 0 bases from J; junction bases left unmatched: 3. This CDR3 has 15 residues. From germline, CDR1 is SGHKS and CDR2 YYEKEE (reference sequence). Here the CDR3 reads CASSSSGNSYNEQFF. CDR3 nucleotides: TGTGCCAGCAGCTCGAGCGGGAACTCCTACAATGAGCAGTTCTTC.